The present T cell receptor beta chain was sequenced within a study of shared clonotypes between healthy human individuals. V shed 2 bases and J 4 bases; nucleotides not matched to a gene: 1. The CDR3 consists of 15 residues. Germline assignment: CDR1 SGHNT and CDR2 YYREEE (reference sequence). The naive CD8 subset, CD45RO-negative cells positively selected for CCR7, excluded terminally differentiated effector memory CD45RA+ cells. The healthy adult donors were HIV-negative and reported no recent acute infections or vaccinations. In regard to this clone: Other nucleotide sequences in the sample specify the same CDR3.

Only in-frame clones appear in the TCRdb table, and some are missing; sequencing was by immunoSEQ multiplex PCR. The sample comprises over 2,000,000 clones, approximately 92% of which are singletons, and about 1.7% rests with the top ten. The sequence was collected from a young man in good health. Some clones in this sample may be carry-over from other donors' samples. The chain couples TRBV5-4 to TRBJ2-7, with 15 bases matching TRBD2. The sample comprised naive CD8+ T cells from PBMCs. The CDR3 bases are TGTGCCAGCAGCTTAGGACTAGCGGGAGGGTACGAGCAGTACTTC. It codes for CASSLGLAGGYEQYF.